This T cell receptor (beta chain) emerged from a study of cytomegalovirus exposure and HLA in healthy donors. Amplification used 60 Vbeta primers and 13 Jbeta primers. The method was immunoSEQ multiplex PCR; TCRdb's version includes in-frame clones alone and lacks a portion of them. The specimen's table records 190,000 or so clones. General study points: Presence/absence analyses assumed roughly uniform sequencing depth across donors.

CDR3 length equals 14 residues. CDR1 is MDHEN, CDR2 SYDVKM, per germline. The J segment lost 6 bases and the V segment lost 3 bases, leaving 4 bases of the junction unmatched. A note on this clone: Its antigen remains unknown.

The source material was PBMCs. This receptor was obtained from a boy younger than 18 in good health and CMV-seronegative. The rearrangement joins TRBV28 to TRBJ1-5; 8 positions agree with TRBD1. The CDR3 nucleotides read TGTGCCAGCAGTTTCGGACAGGGTCGTCAGCCCCAGCATTTT. It encodes CASSFGQGRQPQHF.